Listed below are T cell receptor beta chains from one sample, sequenced in a study of blood T cell dynamics during melanoma immunotherapy. Produced via immunoSEQ multiplex PCR; TCRdb's table is partial and in-frame only. The profile shows some 20,000 clones, roughly 86% of them singletons. The specimen was blood, collected from a patient treated with checkpoint blockade. These TCRs come from a human donor with melanoma. CDR3s include the opening cysteine and the closing phenylalanine or tryptophan. D genes are given only for firm matches. Expanded clones get a size class; other rows say once, few or many, or leave the size out.

clone size	V gene	J gene	D gene	CDR3 DNA	CDR3 protein
NA	TRBV5-1	TRBJ2-5	NA	TGCGCCAGCAGCTCGGGGGACCCTGGGGAGACCCAGTACTTC	CASSSGDPGETQYF
NA	TRBV7-2	TRBJ2-7	NA	TGTGCCAGCAGCTTAGTGGGGGGTGCGCTATCCTACGAGCAGTACTTC	CASSLVGGALSYEQYF
NA	TRBV7-9	TRBJ1-4	TRBD1	TGTGCCAGCAGCCACGAGGGACAGTTCGATGAAAAACTGTTTTTT	CASSHEGQFDEKLFF
NA	TRBV5-4	TRBJ2-5	NA	TGTGCCAGCAGACCGGGCACAGGGAGGACCCAGTACTTC	CASRPGTGRTQYF
NA	TRBV28	TRBJ2-1	NA	TGTGCCAGCAGTTTCACCAGGGACGGGATTAATGAGCAGTTCTTC	CASSFTRDGINEQFF
NA	TRBV10-3	TRBJ1-5	TRBD1	TGTGCCATCAGTGAGGACAGGGGTGGCAATCAGCCCCAGCATTTT	CAISEDRGGNQPQHF
NA	TRBV9	TRBJ1-5	TRBD1	TGTGCCAGCAGCGTTGGGACAGAGGGACAGCCCCAGCATTTT	CASSVGTEGQPQHF
NA	TRBV2	TRBJ2-7	NA	TGTGCCAGCAGTTTTAGGGTCACCTACTACGAGCAGTACTTC	CASSFRVTYYEQYF
NA	TRBV7-2	TRBJ1-2	TRBD1	TGTGCCAGCAGCCCCGGACAGGGATACTATGGCTACACCTTC	CASSPGQGYYGYTF
NA	TRBV5-1	TRBJ2-5	NA	TGCGCCAGCAGCTTGGGTCGGTTCCAAGAGACCCAGTACTTC	CASSLGRFQETQYF
once	TRBV6-6	TRBJ2-7	TRBD1	TGTGCCAGCAGTGGACAGGGGGCTAAAAACGAGCAGTACTTC	CASSGQGAKNEQYF
NA	TRBV29-1	TRBJ2-1	TRBD2	TGCAGCGTTGAGGTGCCGGGACTAGCTGCCTACAATGAGCAGTTCTTC	CSVEVPGLAAYNEQFF
NA	TRBV30	TRBJ1-6	NA	TGTGCCTGGAAGCCAGCCTCCTATAATTCACCCCTCCACTTT	CAWKPASYNSPLHF
few	TRBV6-5	TRBJ2-2	NA	TGTGCCAGCAGCCGGACCCCTAGCTCCACCGGGGAGCTGTTTTTT	CASSRTPSSTGELFF
NA	TRBV30	TRBJ2-3	TRBD2	TGTGCCTGGAGCGGGGGGGCCGTCACAGATACGCAGTATTTT	CAWSGGAVTDTQYF
NA	TRBV18	TRBJ1-1	NA	TGTGCCAGCTCACCGATTCTCCTTGGCAGGGACACTGAAGCTTTCTTT	CASSPILLGRDTEAFF
NA	TRBV7-2	TRBJ2-7	NA	TGTGCCAGCAGCGCACAGGGAGCTGGCGAGCAGTACTTC	CASSAQGAGEQYF
NA	TRBV28	TRBJ2-7	TRBD2	TGTGCCAGCAGTCTCTGGACTAGCTCCTACGAGCAGTACTTC	CASSLWTSSYEQYF
once	TRBV7-6	TRBJ2-7	NA	TGTGCCAGCAGCTTAGTTCAGGCACACGAGCAGTACTTC	CASSLVQAHEQYF
NA	TRBV14	TRBJ1-6	TRBD1	TGTGCCAGCAGCCAGAGACAGGGCGTCGCCCTCCACTTT	CASSQRQGVALHF
few	TRBV9	TRBJ1-2	NA	TGTGCCAGCAGCGTAGTCCCGGGGACCTATGGCTACACCTTC	CASSVVPGTYGYTF
NA	TRBV4-1	TRBJ2-3	NA	TGCGCCAGCAGCCAACAAATGGGTCCAGATTATACGCAGTATTTT	CASSQQMGPDYTQYF
NA	TRBV10-2	TRBJ2-5	NA	TGCGCCAGCACCCGAGAGGGTTCTTTGGAGACCCAGTACTTC	CASTREGSLETQYF
NA	TRBV30	TRBJ1-1	NA	TGTGCCTGGAGTGCCGACAGTCCTGAAGCTTTCTTT	CAWSADSPEAFF
once	TRBV13	TRBJ2-2	NA	TGTGCCAGCAGCTCCCAGGTGTCCGGGGAGCTGTTTTTT	CASSSQVSGELFF
NA	TRBV4-1	TRBJ2-1	TRBD2	TGCGCCAGCAGGGGGAGGGTCCGAGCCGGCAATGAGCAGTTCTTC	CASRGRVRAGNEQFF
NA	TRBV30	TRBJ1-3	NA	TGTGCCTGGGGTCTTTTTGGAAACACCATATATTTT	CAWGLFGNTIYF
NA	TRBV15	TRBJ2-2	NA	TGTGCCACCAGCAGAGGGGGCTCTCGGAACACCGGGGAGCTGTTTTTT	CATSRGGSRNTGELFF
NA	TRBV11-2	TRBJ1-2	NA	TGTGCCAGCACCTCCGAGTTGCGCGGGCAGGGCTACACCTTC	CASTSELRGQGYTF
NA	TRBV9	TRBJ1-1	NA	TGTGCCAGCAGCGTAGACAGCATGAACACTGAAGCTTTCTTT	CASSVDSMNTEAFF
NA	TRBV5-6	TRBJ1-1	NA	TGTGCCAGCAGCCCGAGAAGGGGGAACACTGAAGCTTTCTTT	CASSPRRGNTEAFF
NA	TRBV2	TRBJ1-3	NA	TGTGCCAGCAGTTCAGACGGGCCTCTCGGAAACACCATATATTTT	CASSSDGPLGNTIYF
NA	TRBV7-9	TRBJ1-2	NA	TGTGCCAGCAGACCTTGGACAGCTAACTATGGCTACACCTTC	CASRPWTANYGYTF
NA	TRBV7-2	TRBJ1-2	TRBD1	TGTGCCAGCAGCCCGGCCGGGACAGGGGGCAGTTATGGCTACACCTTC	CASSPAGTGGSYGYTF
NA	TRBV5-1	TRBJ2-7	NA	TGCGCCAGCAGCTTGGGACAGAGGGGGTACGAGCAGTACTTC	CASSLGQRGYEQYF
NA	TRBV5-1	TRBJ2-7	NA	TGCGCCAGCAGCTTGGGGTTGCGCGGTAGGGACTTAGGCTCCTACGAGCAGTACTTC	CASSLGLRGRDLGSYEQYF
NA	TRBV30	TRBJ2-2	NA	TGTGCCTGGAGCCCCATAAGGGACTTCGAGGGAACCGGGGAGCTGTTTTTT	CAWSPIRDFEGTGELFF
NA	TRBV18	TRBJ1-2	NA	TGTGCCAGCTCACCATCCCTTAACTATGGCTACACCTTC	CASSPSLNYGYTF
once	TRBV29-1	TRBJ1-1	NA	TGCAGCGTTGAAGACCACCCCTCGGGACATGCGAACACTGAAGCTTTCTTT	CSVEDHPSGHANTEAFF
NA	TRBV4-1	TRBJ2-3	NA	TGCGCCAGCAGCCAAGATTTTAGCACAGATACGCAGTATTTT	CASSQDFSTDTQYF